This TCR beta chain was sequenced in a study of spatial heterogeneity in lung cancer. Turning to the study itself: Sequences of the beta chain were consistently detected in greater numbers than alpha-chain sequences.

The germline gives CDR1 DFQATT, CDR2 SNEGSKA (reference sequence). CDR3 length: 14 amino acids. Trimming left V 1 base short and J 2 bases short, with 12 bases between. This clonotype showed up many times. Its target is unknown. Overall study results and limits: Blood contained ubiquitous expanded tumor TCRs more at resection than at follow-up.

A distinct unique molecular identifier was carried by each TCR cDNA molecule. TCRdb fed the 5' RACE reads into MiXCR, producing one record per CDR3 protein. This table has 65,000 to 85,000 distinct CDR3 sequences, approximately 21% appearing once. Time point reported: sample taken at primary tumor resection. From tumor, nontumor lung or frozen PBMC, whole RNA was taken unsorted for sequencing. There were roughly 78 donors, all of them untreated patients with early-stage non-small cell lung cancer. This receptor was taken from a male donor with early-stage non-small cell lung cancer. The chain is built from TRBV20-1 and TRBJ2-7; possibly TRBD1 for D (6 bases). The source was PBMCs, collected at surgery. The CDR3, as DNA: TGCAGTGCTAGAGCCCCAGGGGCAACCTACGAGCAGTACTTC. Its translation is CSARAPGATYEQYF.